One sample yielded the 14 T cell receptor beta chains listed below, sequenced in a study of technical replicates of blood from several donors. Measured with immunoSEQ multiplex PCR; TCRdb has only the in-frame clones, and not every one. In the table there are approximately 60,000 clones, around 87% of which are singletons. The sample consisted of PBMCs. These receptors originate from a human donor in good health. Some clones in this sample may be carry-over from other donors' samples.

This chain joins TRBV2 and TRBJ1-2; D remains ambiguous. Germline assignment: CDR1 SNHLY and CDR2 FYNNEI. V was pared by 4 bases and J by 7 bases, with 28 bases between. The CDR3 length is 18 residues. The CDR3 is CASSAWPKPAGEDFGYTF. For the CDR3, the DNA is TGTGCCAGCAGTGCCTGGCCCAAACCGGCGGGAGAGGATTTTGGCTACACCTTC.

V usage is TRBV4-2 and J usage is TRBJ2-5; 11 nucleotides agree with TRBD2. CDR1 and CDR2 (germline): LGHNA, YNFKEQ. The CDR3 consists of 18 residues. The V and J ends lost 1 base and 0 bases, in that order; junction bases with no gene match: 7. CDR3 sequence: CASSQAKLAGGNQETQYF. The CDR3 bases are TGTGCCAGCAGCCAAGCTAAATTAGCGGGGGGGAACCAAGAGACCCAGTACTTC.

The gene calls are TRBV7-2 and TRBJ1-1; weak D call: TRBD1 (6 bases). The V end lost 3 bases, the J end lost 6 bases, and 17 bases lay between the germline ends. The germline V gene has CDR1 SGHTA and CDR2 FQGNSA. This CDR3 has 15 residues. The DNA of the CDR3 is TGTGCCAGCAGCTTGAGGGGTCGGGGGGCCTCTGAAGCTTTCTTT. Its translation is CASSLRGRGASEAFF.

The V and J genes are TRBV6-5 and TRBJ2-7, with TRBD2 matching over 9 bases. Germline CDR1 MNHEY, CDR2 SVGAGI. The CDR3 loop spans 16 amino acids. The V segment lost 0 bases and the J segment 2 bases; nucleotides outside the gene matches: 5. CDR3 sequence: CASSYSGGRAAYEQYF. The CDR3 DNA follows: TGTGCCAGCAGTTACTCGGGCGGGAGGGCCGCCTACGAGCAGTACTTC.

The CDR3 here is CATSRDLPGSFSYNSPLHF. CDR3 DNA: TGTGCCACCAGCAGAGATCTGCCGGGTTCTTTCTCCTATAATTCACCCCTCCACTTT. The V gene is TRBV15, the J gene TRBJ1-6, with D unresolved. The CDR3 is 19 residues long. CDR1 is LNHNV and CDR2 is YYDKDF in the germline V gene (reference sequence). Trimming pared 0 bases from V and 0 bases from J, leaving 15 bases between.

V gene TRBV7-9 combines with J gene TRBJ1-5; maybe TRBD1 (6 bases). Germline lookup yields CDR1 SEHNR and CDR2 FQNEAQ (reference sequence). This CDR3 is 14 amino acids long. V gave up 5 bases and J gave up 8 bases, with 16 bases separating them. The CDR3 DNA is TGTGCCAGCAGCACCACAGGGTCCGGGGAGCCCCAGCATTTT. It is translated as CASSTTGSGEPQHF.

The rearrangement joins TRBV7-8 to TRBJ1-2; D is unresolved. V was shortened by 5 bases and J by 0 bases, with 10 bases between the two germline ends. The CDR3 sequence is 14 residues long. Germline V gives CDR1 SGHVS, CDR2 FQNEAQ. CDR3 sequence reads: CASSLGAANYGYTF. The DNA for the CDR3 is TGTGCCAGCAGCCTAGGCGCGGCTAACTATGGCTACACCTTC.

In nucleotides, the CDR3 is TGTGCCAGCAGCGTCGACAGGGGGGGGCAAAACATTCAGTACTTC. Protein sequence: CASSVDRGGQNIQYF. This rearrangement joins TRBV7-2 to TRBJ2-4; 9 bases map to TRBD1. CDR3 size: 15 residues. After removal of 5 bases from V and 5 bases from J, the junction contained 7 bases not matched to a gene. The V gene's germline CDR1 is SGHTA and CDR2 FQGNSA.

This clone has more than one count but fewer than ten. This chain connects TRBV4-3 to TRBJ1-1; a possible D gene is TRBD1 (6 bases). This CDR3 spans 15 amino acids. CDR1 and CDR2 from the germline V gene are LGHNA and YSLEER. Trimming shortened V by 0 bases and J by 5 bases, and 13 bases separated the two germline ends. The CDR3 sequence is CASSQEVRGWTEAFF. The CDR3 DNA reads TGCGCCAGCAGCCAAGAGGTCAGGGGTTGGACTGAAGCTTTCTTT.

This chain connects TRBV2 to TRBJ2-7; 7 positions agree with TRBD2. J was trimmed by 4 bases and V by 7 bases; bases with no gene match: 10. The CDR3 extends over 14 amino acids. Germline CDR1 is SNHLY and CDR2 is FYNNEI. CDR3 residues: CASILTSATYEQYF. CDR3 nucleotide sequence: TGTGCCAGCATATTAACTAGCGCCACTTACGAGCAGTACTTC. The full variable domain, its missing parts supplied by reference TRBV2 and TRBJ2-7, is EPEVTQTPSHQVTQMGQEVILRCVPISNHLYFYWYRQILGQKVEFLVSFYNNEISEKSEIFDDQFSVERPDGSNFTLKIRSTKLEDSAMYFCASILTSATYEQYFGPGTRLTVT.

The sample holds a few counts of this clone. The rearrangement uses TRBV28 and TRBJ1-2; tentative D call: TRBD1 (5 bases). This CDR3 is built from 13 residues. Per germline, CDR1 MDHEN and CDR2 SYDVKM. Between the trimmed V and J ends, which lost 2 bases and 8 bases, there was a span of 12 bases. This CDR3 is CASSLGTFEGYTF. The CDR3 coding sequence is TGTGCCAGCAGTTTAGGGACTTTTGAGGGCTACACCTTC.

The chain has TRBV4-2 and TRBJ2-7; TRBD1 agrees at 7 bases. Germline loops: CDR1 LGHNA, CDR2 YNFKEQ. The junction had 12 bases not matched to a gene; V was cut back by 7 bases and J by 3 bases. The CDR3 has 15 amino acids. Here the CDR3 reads CASTMGYSGGYEQYF. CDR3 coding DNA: TGTGCCAGCACCATGGGGTACTCAGGGGGCTACGAGCAGTACTTC.

The CDR3 DNA is TGTGCCAGCAGCGCCTCAGGTGAAAAACTGTTTTTT. Its protein product is CASSASGEKLFF. The chain joins TRBV5-4 to TRBJ1-4; D is unresolved. V shed 4 bases and J shed 7 bases, with 8 bases lying between them. CDR3 length: 12 residues. Germline assignment: CDR1 SGHNT and CDR2 YYREEE (reference sequence).

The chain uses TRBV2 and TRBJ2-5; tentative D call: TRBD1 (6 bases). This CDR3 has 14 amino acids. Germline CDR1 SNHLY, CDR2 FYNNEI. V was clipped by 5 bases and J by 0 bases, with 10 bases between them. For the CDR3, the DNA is TGTGCCAGCAGTCGGACAGCGTACCAAGAGACCCAGTACTTC. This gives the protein CASSRTAYQETQYF.